The 24 T cell receptor beta chains listed next were all sequenced from one sample in a study of cytomegalovirus exposure and HLA in healthy donors. Primers included in the PCR were 60 Vbeta and 13 Jbeta primers. Sequenced by immunoSEQ multiplex PCR; TCRdb stores in-frame clones only, minus some. Of about 120,000 clones listed, 77% are singletons. The sample comprised PBMCs. These TCRs come from a man aged 35 to 55 in good health and CMV-seropositive.

V usage is TRBV7-8 and J usage is TRBJ2-1; 8 bases match TRBD1. Losses at the gene ends were 0 bases for V and 4 bases for J; bases not matched to a gene: 8. CDR1 and CDR2 (germline): SGHVS, FQNEAQ. The CDR3 is 17 residues long. CDR3 sequence reads: CASSLANGRGPYNEQFF. The CDR3 DNA reads as TGTGCCAGCAGCTTAGCGAACGGCAGGGGGCCTTACAATGAGCAGTTCTTC.

The chain links TRBV6-6 to TRBJ2-7; 7 bases align to TRBD1. CDR1 is MNHNY, CDR2 SVGAGI, per germline (reference sequence). V lost 6 bases and J lost 2; bases outside the gene matches: 10. This CDR3 has 15 amino acids. The CDR3 loop is CASRYTGTVPYEQYF. The CDR3 DNA reads as TGTGCCAGCAGATATACCGGGACAGTCCCCTACGAGCAGTACTTC.

The chain is built from TRBV19 and TRBJ1-5; 7 bases map to TRBD1. The CDR3 length is 17 residues. The germline gives CDR1 LNHDA, CDR2 SQIVND (reference sequence). The junction had 9 bases not matched to a gene; V was cut back by 1 base and J by 3 bases. The CDR3 nucleotides read TGTGCCAGTAGTATAGGGGGTGGCAGGGGGGACAATCAGCCCCAGCATTTT. It yields the protein CASSIGGGRGDNQPQHF.

The CDR3 loop is CASSLVTGNTEAFF. The CDR3 DNA is TGTGCCAGCAGCTTAGTTACCGGGAACACTGAAGCTTTCTTT. This chain connects TRBV7-8 to TRBJ1-1; D not certain. Per germline, CDR1 SGHVS and CDR2 FQNEAQ. This CDR3 has 14 amino acids. V lost 1 base, J lost 1 base, and 7 bases lay in between.

V usage is TRBV5-1 and J usage is TRBJ2-3; 7 bases line up with TRBD2. The germline CDR1 and CDR2 sequences are SGHRS and YFSETQ. The CDR3 consists of 17 residues. Trimming cost V 0 bases and J 3 bases; bases outside gene matches: 10. This chain's CDR3 is CASSLDPRGGLTDTQYF. In DNA, the CDR3 is TGCGCCAGCAGCTTGGACCCCCGGGGAGGGCTGACAGATACGCAGTATTTT.

The gene calls are TRBV10-3 and TRBJ1-5, with a tentative D call TRBD1 (6 bases). Germline lookup yields CDR1 ENHRY and CDR2 SYGVKD. V was cut by 4 bases and J by 7 bases, with 11 bases left in between. This CDR3 is built from 13 residues. The CDR3 is CAISVGGPQPQHF. The CDR3, as DNA: TGTGCCATCAGTGTGGGGGGGCCCCAGCCCCAGCATTTT.

In regard to this clone: The sample has other DNA sequences that encode this CDR3 too. This chain joins TRBV28 and TRBJ1-5, with 8 bases aligning to TRBD1. The CDR3 length is 14 residues. J was trimmed by 4 bases and V by 5 bases; bases with no gene match: 4. The germline gives CDR1 MDHEN, CDR2 SYDVKM. CDR3 sequence reads: CASSLTGGNQPQHF. The DNA for the CDR3 is TGTGCCAGCAGTCTCACAGGGGGGAATCAGCCCCAGCATTTT.

The chain uses TRBV7-9 and TRBJ1-6; D ambiguous. V lost 1 base and J lost 7, with 8 bases in between. The CDR3 loop spans 14 amino acids. Germline-derived CDR1 and CDR2 are SEHNR and FQNEAQ (reference sequence). The CDR3 here is CASSLDRGNSPLHF. The CDR3 DNA reads as TGTGCCAGCAGCTTAGACCGAGGAAATTCACCCCTCCACTTT.

V usage is TRBV5-8 and J usage is TRBJ2-5; possible D gene TRBD2, 7 bases. Germline lookup yields CDR1 SGHTS and CDR2 YDEGEE. CDR3 length equals 15 residues. V lost 5 bases and J lost 0, with 14 bases in between. The CDR3 region has the DNA TGTGCCAGCAGTCGCGCGGGGGCCCACCAAGAGACCCAGTACTTC. Amino acid sequence: CASSRAGAHQETQYF.

The gene calls are TRBV19 and TRBJ1-6, with 10 bases fitting TRBD1. Germline V gene data show CDR1 as LNHDA and CDR2 as SQIVND (reference sequence). The CDR3 consists of 14 residues. V lost 4 bases, J lost 8 bases, and 2 bases stayed unmatched. DNA for the CDR3: TGTGCCAGTAGTACCGGGACAGGGGATTCACCCCTCCACTTT. It is translated as CASSTGTGDSPLHF.

This chain links TRBV6-6 with TRBJ1-5; maybe TRBD1 (5 bases). Germline V lookup: CDR1 MNHNY, CDR2 SVGAGI (reference sequence). Deletions cut 0 bases from V and 3 bases from J, with 12 bases between. The CDR3 spans 16 residues. The CDR3 nucleotides read TGTGCCAGCAGTTACTCGAGCAGCAGGGCCAATCAGCCCCAGCATTTT. Translation gives CASSYSSSRANQPQHF.

This chain connects TRBV28 to TRBJ2-2; TRBD2 might be the D (5 bases). Trimming pared 6 bases from V and 0 bases from J, leaving 14 bases between. There are 16 residues in the CDR3. Germline CDR1 MDHEN, CDR2 SYDVKM. CDR3 nucleotides: TGTGCCAGCAGGGCGTACGGGAAAACGAACACCGGGGAGCTGTTTTTT. Protein: CASRAYGKTNTGELFF.

The CDR3 sequence: CASSTSPGTGSYEKLFF. CDR3 in DNA: TGTGCCAGCAGCACAAGTCCCGGGACAGGGAGCTATGAAAAACTGTTTTTT. The chain employs TRBV21-1 and TRBJ1-4; the D call in the table, TRBD1, was not verified against the DNA. TRBV21-1 is listed as a pseudogene. CDR3 length: 17 amino acids.

The chain links TRBV19 to TRBJ1-6; D is perhaps TRBD1 (5 bases). V lost 6 bases and J 0 bases, leaving 9 bases between the germline ends. Germline V gene sequence: CDR1 LNHDA, CDR2 SQIVND (reference sequence). The CDR3 has 15 amino acids. CDR3 residues: CASRSGGSYNSPLHF. The CDR3 nucleotides read TGTGCCAGTAGATCGGGGGGCTCCTATAATTCACCCCTCCACTTT.

The CDR3, as DNA: TGTGCCAGCAGCGTAGCAAGCGGGGGCTACGAGCAGTACTTC. Its translation: CASSVASGGYEQYF. J is TRBJ2-7 and V is TRBV9, with TRBD2 identical over 8 bases. CDR1 and CDR2 (germline): SGDLS, YYNGEE. CDR3 length: 14 amino acids. The J segment lost 3 bases and the V segment lost 0 bases, leaving 2 bases of the junction unmatched.

V and J are TRBV4-1 and TRBJ1-5; no reliable D call. Germline V lookup: CDR1 MGHRA, CDR2 YSYEKL. V lost 1 base and J lost 6, with 16 bases in between. The CDR3 loop spans 16 amino acids. The CDR3 coding sequence is TGCGCCAGCAGCCAAGTCCTAACCGTTTCGCCTCAGCCCCAGCATTTT. Amino acids: CASSQVLTVSPQPQHF.

This clone was counted between two and nine times. The chain joins TRBV2 to TRBJ2-1; TRBD2 aligns across 10 bases. V was clipped by 8 bases and J by 6 bases; unmatched bases: 10. Germline values: CDR1 SNHLY, CDR2 FYNNEI. CDR3 size: 15 residues. The CDR3 sequence: CASGISGGVFNEQFF. CDR3 DNA sequence: TGTGCCAGCGGGATCAGCGGGGGGGTTTTCAATGAGCAGTTCTTC.

The rearrangement links TRBV9 to TRBJ2-1; 7 nucleotides line up with TRBD2. Per the germline V gene, CDR1 is SGDLS and CDR2 is YYNGEE. The length of the CDR3 is 16 residues. V lost 0 bases to trimming and J lost 2 bases; unmatched junction nucleotides: 5. The CDR3, as DNA: TGTGCCAGCAGCGTAGTTACGGGGGGAACCTACAATGAGCAGTTCTTC. Its translation: CASSVVTGGTYNEQFF.

This clone was found once. This rearrangement joins TRBV18 to TRBJ1-6; 8 nucleotides align to TRBD1. The V gene end was trimmed by 5 bases and the J gene end by 6 bases; junction bases not matched to a gene: 12. The CDR3 covers 17 residues. The germline V gene has CDR1 KGHSH and CDR2 LQKENI. Here the CDR3 reads CASSVTVPGGGNSPLHF. In DNA, the CDR3 is TGTGCCAGCTCAGTAACAGTACCAGGGGGCGGTAATTCACCCCTCCACTTT.

The rearrangement joins TRBV6-6 to TRBJ1-5, with 9 bases lining up with TRBD1. Germline lookup yields CDR1 MNHNY and CDR2 SVGAGI (reference sequence). The V gene end was trimmed by 5 bases and the J gene end by 6 bases; junction bases not matched to a gene: 8. The CDR3 extends over 15 amino acids. CDR3 sequence reads: CASSPRTGELQPQHF. CDR3 coding DNA: TGTGCCAGCAGTCCCAGGACAGGGGAACTTCAGCCCCAGCATTTT.

The gene calls are TRBV6-5 and TRBJ1-2; TRBD1 is a possible D gene (5 bases). Deletions cut 2 bases from V and 6 bases from J, with 16 bases between. Germline values: CDR1 MNHEY, CDR2 SVGAGI. This CDR3 spans 15 amino acids. The CDR3 DNA reads as TGTGCCAGCAGTTACCGGCGGCAGGGTACCGATGGCTACACCTTC. Translated: CASSYRRQGTDGYTF.

The rearrangement uses TRBV7-9 and TRBJ2-7, with 9 bases fitting TRBD2. There are 15 residues in the CDR3. Germline V gives CDR1 SEHNR, CDR2 FQNEAQ (reference sequence). Trimming removed 4 bases from V and 4 bases from J; junction bases left unmatched: 8. CDR3 amino acids: CASSSKRGAEYEQYF. CDR3 DNA sequence: TGTGCCAGCAGCTCCAAGCGGGGGGCCGAATACGAGCAGTACTTC. The whole variable domain, filled in from reference TRBV7-9 and TRBJ2-7, reads DTGVSQNPRHKITKRGQNVTFRCDPISEHNRLYWYRQTLGQGPEFLTYFQNEAQLEKSRLLSDRFSAERPKGSFSTLEIQRTEQGDSAMYLCASSSKRGAEYEQYFGPGTRLTVT.

V gene TRBV5-4 combines with J gene TRBJ2-5, with D perhaps TRBD2 (7 bases). The CDR3 covers 16 residues. Germline V gene sequence: CDR1 SGHNT, CDR2 YYREEE (reference sequence). Trimming left V 0 bases short and J 1 base short, with 13 bases between. CDR3: CASSLVGGAAQETQYF. The CDR3, as DNA: TGTGCCAGCAGCTTGGTTGGGGGGGCGGCCCAAGAGACCCAGTACTTC.

The chain carries TRBV21-1 and TRBJ2-2; the table gives TRBD1 as D, unverified against the DNA. TRBV21-1 is assigned pseudogene status. The CDR3 runs 15 residues. The CDR3 DNA is TGTGCCAGCAGCAAAGTGGGGACAGTTAGCGGGGAGCTGTTTTTT. This gives the protein CASSKVGTVSGELFF.